Presented here are 14 T cell receptor beta chains from one specimen sequenced in a study of blood T cell repertoires in COVID-19 (dated by TCRdb to about 2020). Libraries were built with the immunoSEQ multiplex PCR assay. TCRdb mirrors the immuneACCESS table, restricted to in-frame sequences. Some clones are absent from its copies; in checked studies, under half trace to an unresolved V gene, and the reason for the others is unknown. For this sample the table gives some 120,000 clones, of which 80% were detected only once. The top ten constitute approximately 25% of the sample. Sequencing input: peripheral blood. The source is a human donor in a cohort sampled during active COVID-19.

V is TRBV28 and J is TRBJ2-7; the D gene is possibly TRBD1 (6 bases). The CDR3 has 15 residues. V lost 2 bases and J 2 bases, leaving 13 bases between the germline ends. Germline CDR1 reads MDHEN; CDR2 reads SYDVKM. The CDR3 reads CASSLGQIETYEQYF. The DNA for the CDR3 is TGTGCCAGCAGTTTAGGACAGATAGAGACCTACGAGCAGTACTTC.

V is TRBV6-5 and J is TRBJ2-5; D gene ambiguous. The CDR3 runs to 11 residues. Germline lookup yields CDR1 MNHEY and CDR2 SVGAGI. The V end was cut by 8 bases, the J end by 3 bases, with 7 bases between. The CDR3 sequence is CASGQKETQYF. CDR3 sequence (DNA): TGTGCCAGCGGGCAGAAAGAGACCCAGTACTTC.

The chain carries TRBV7-6 and TRBJ2-7; TRBD2 is a possible D gene (5 bases). Trimming took off 3 bases at V and 2 bases at J, with 17 bases between the two ends. The CDR3 has 16 amino acids. Germline loops: CDR1 SGHVS, CDR2 FNYEAQ. DNA of the CDR3: TGTGCCAGCAGCTTCAGTCTTGTTGGGAGCCCCTACGAGCAGTACTTC. Its translation is CASSFSLVGSPYEQYF.

This clone rates as medium-sized (0.01 to 0.1%). The chain joins TRBV6-2 or TRBV6-3 to TRBJ1-1; 7 nucleotides align to TRBD1. Germline assignment: CDR1 MNHEY and CDR2 SVGEGT. There are 12 residues in the CDR3. With 6 bases clipped from V and 3 bases from J, the junction kept 1 base outside the gene matches. CDR3 protein: CASSQGDTEAFF. DNA for the CDR3: TGTGCCAGCAGCCAGGGGGACACTGAAGCTTTCTTT.

This clone has only a few counts. This chain uses TRBV28 with TRBJ2-1, with TRBD2 matching over 10 bases. Germline V gene lookup returns CDR1 MDHEN and CDR2 SYDVKM. The CDR3 spans 16 residues. V was pared by 4 bases and J by 4 bases, with 7 bases of the junction left unmatched. The CDR3 DNA follows: TGTGCCAGCAGTTCTCTGACTAGCGGGTTGTACAATGAGCAGTTCTTC. It yields the protein CASSSLTSGLYNEQFF.

The table lists this clone with a count of one. The chain couples TRBV3-1 (or the pseudogene TRBV3-2) to TRBJ2-3; TRBD2 agrees at 13 bases. The CDR3 totals 17 residues. CDR1 is LGHDT, CDR2 YNNKEL, per germline (reference sequence). The V and J ends lost 5 bases and 6 bases, in that order; junction bases with no gene match: 11. CDR3 sequence reads: CASSAALGLAGTDTQYF. As DNA, the CDR3 is TGTGCCAGCAGCGCAGCGTTGGGACTAGCGGGAACGGATACGCAGTATTTT.

The CDR3 bases are TGTGCCAGCAGTGAAGCGCGCGTGGGCTACACCTTC. Encoded protein: CASSEARVGYTF. This chain joins TRBV2 and TRBJ1-2; no clear D gene. The CDR3 loop spans 12 amino acids. Looked up from germline, CDR1 is SNHLY and CDR2 is FYNNEI. V gave up 0 bases and J gave up 8 bases, with 7 bases separating them.

V and J are TRBV28 and TRBJ1-6; D is possibly TRBD1 (5 bases). Germline assignment: CDR1 MDHEN and CDR2 SYDVKM. V dropped 3 bases and J dropped 9 bases, with 12 bases sitting between them. This CDR3 is 14 amino acids long. In nucleotides, the CDR3 is TGTGCCAGCAGTTTCTCAGGGAAAAGTTCACCCCTCCACTTT. Its protein product is CASSFSGKSSPLHF.

This clone was seen just once. The rearrangement uses TRBV11-2 and TRBJ2-1; TRBD2 might be the D (5 bases). Germline V gives CDR1 SGHAT, CDR2 FQNNGV. Trimming cost V 7 bases and J 8 bases, with 12 bases left between them. The CDR3 covers 12 residues. The CDR3 DNA reads as TGTGCCAGCACCCGGGAAGTCCATGAGCAGTTCTTC. This codes for CASTREVHEQFF.

This clone was found a few times. J is TRBJ2-5 and V is TRBV19; possible D gene TRBD1, 5 bases. The CDR3 length is 13 residues. The V end was cut by 3 bases, the J end by 4 bases, with 9 bases between. Germline CDR1 reads LNHDA; CDR2 reads SQIVND (reference sequence). The CDR3 protein is CASSMVGAETQYF. CDR3 in DNA: TGTGCCAGTAGTATGGTAGGGGCAGAGACCCAGTACTTC.

The J gene is TRBJ2-7, the V gene TRBV29-1; 9 positions match TRBD1. The CDR3 has 11 residues. The ends lost 6 bases at V and 5 bases at J; junction bases unmatched: 2. Germline-derived CDR1 and CDR2 are SQVTM and ANQGSEA. The CDR3 DNA reads as TGCAGCGTGGGACAGGGCCACGAGCAGTACTTC. It encodes CSVGQGHEQYF.

V and J are TRBV5-1 and TRBJ2-1; maybe TRBD1 (6 bases). Germline lookup yields CDR1 SGHRS and CDR2 YFSETQ. This CDR3 is built from 15 residues. Trimming shortened V by 1 base and J by 2 bases, and 10 bases separated the two germline ends. The CDR3 loop is CASSLIGTTYNEQFF. CDR3 nucleotide sequence: TGCGCCAGCAGCTTGATCGGGACAACCTACAATGAGCAGTTCTTC.

The rearrangement links TRBV19 to TRBJ1-2; no clear D gene. The CDR3 is 14 residues long. The ends were cut back, 2 bases at V and 0 bases at J, with 7 bases in the middle. CDR1 and CDR2 from the germline V gene are LNHDA and SQIVND (reference sequence). In DNA form, the CDR3 reads TGTGCCAGTAGTATATCTGAGGCTAACTATGGCTACACCTTC. This sequence encodes CASSISEANYGYTF.

V gene TRBV29-1 combines with J gene TRBJ2-5, with 9 bases lining up with TRBD2. Germline V lookup: CDR1 SQVTM, CDR2 ANQGSEA. The CDR3 runs to 14 residues. Unmatched junction bases numbered 7, after V lost 3 bases and J lost 5 bases. The CDR3 nucleotides read TGCAGCGTTGATTTGCGGGGGGGCCTTGAGACCCAGTACTTC. Amino acid sequence: CSVDLRGGLETQYF.